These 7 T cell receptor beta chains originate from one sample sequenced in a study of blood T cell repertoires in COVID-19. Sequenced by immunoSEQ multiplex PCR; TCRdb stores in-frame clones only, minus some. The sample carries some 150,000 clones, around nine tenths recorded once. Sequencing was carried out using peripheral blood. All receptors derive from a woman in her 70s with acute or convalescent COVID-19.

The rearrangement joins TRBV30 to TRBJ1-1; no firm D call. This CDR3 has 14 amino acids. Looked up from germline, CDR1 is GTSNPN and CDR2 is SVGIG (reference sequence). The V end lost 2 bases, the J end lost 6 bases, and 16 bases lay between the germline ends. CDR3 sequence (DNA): TGTGCCTGGAGTTCCAAACCGGGGAGGCCTGAAGCTTTCTTT. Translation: CAWSSKPGRPEAFF.

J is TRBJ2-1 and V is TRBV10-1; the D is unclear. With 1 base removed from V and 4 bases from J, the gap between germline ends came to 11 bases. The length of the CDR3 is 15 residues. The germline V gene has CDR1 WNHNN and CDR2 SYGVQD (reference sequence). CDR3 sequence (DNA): TGCGCCAGCAGTGAGTACGAACTTCAATACAATGAGCAGTTCTTC. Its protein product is CASSEYELQYNEQFF.

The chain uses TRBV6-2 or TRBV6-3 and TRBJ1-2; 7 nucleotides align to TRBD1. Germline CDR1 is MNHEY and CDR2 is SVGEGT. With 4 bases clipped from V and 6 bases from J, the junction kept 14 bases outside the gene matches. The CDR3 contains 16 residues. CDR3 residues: CASSSQPGTVSDGYTF. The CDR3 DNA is TGTGCCAGCAGTTCTCAACCCGGGACAGTTTCTGATGGCTACACCTTC.

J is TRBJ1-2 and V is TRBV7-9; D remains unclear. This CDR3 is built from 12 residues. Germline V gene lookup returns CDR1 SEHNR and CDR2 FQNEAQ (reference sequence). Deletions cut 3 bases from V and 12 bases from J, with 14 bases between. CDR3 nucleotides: TGTGCCAGCAGCTTCGAACAGCCTCTGCACACCTTC. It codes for CASSFEQPLHTF. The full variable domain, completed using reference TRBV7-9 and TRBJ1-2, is DTGVSQNPRHKITKRGQNVTFRCDPISEHNRLYWYRQTLGQGPEFLTYFQNEAQLEKSRLLSDRFSAERPKGSFSTLEIQRTEQGDSAMYLCASSFEQPLHTFGSGTRLTVV.

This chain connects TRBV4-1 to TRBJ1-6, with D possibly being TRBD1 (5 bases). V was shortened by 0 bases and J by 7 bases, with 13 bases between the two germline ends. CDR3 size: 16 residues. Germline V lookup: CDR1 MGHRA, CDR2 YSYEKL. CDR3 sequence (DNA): TGCGCCAGCAGCCAAGATCTGCAGGGATTCAATTCACCCCTCCACTTT. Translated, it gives CASSQDLQGFNSPLHF.

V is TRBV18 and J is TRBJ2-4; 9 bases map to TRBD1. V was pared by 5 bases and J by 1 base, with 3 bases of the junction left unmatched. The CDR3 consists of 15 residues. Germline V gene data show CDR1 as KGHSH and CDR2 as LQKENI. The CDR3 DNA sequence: TGTGCCAGCTCAAAGGGACAGGGCGCCAAAAACATTCAGTACTTC. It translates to CASSKGQGAKNIQYF.

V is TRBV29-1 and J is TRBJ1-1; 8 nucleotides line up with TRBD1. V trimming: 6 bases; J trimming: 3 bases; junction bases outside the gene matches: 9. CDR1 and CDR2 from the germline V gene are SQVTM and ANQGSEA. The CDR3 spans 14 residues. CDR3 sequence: CSVPGQVRDTEAFF. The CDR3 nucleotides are TGCAGCGTCCCGGGACAGGTCCGGGACACTGAAGCTTTCTTT.